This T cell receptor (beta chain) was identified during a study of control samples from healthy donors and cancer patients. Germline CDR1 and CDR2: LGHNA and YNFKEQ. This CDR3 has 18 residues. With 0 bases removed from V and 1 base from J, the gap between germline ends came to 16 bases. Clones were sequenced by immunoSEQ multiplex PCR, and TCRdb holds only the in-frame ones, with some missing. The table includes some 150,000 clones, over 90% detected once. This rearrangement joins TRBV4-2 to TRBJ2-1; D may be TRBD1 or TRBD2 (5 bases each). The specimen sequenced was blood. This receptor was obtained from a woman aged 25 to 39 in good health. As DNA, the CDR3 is TGTGCCAGCAGCCAAGATGTGGGACGGGATAGGTCCTACAATGAGCAGTTCTTC. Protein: CASSQDVGRDRSYNEQFF.